These 19 T cell receptor beta chains were all obtained from the same sample, sequenced in a study of cytomegalovirus exposure and HLA in healthy donors. With 60 Vbeta and 13 Jbeta primers, the PCR was carried out. Libraries were prepared by immunoSEQ multiplex PCR; TCRdb keeps only in-frame clonotypes and omits some of them. This sample has approximately 120,000 clones; about 78% occur once, and the top ten carry more than 0.95%. The sample comprised PBMCs. These receptors originate from a man aged 45-60 years in good health and CMV-seronegative.

The chain joins TRBV30 to TRBJ2-1; no clear D gene. Trimming took 2 bases from V and 7 from J, leaving 9 bases between them. This CDR3 comprises 12 residues. Germline CDR1 is GTSNPN and CDR2 is SVGIG (reference sequence). CDR3 sequence reads: CAWSHSRNEQFF. In DNA, the CDR3 is TGTGCCTGGAGTCATAGTCGGAATGAGCAGTTCTTC.

DNA of the CDR3: TGTGCCAGCAGTCTCCTCGGGTCCACCTACGGCTACACCTTC. Translation: CASSLLGSTYGYTF. The V gene is TRBV7-2, the J gene TRBJ1-2; no firm D call. The CDR3 runs to 14 residues. CDR1 and CDR2 from the germline V gene are SGHTA and FQGNSA. Trimming pared 6 bases from V and 8 bases from J, leaving 19 bases between.

This clone was seen only once. The chain is built from TRBV2 and TRBJ1-4; D may be TRBD1 (6 bases). V dropped 3 bases and J dropped 7 bases, with 12 bases sitting between them. CDR1 SNHLY and CDR2 FYNNEI come from the germline V gene. The CDR3 has 14 residues. DNA of the CDR3: TGTGCCAGCAGTGATTGGGGGCCCGGTGAAAAACTGTTTTTT. Translating it yields CASSDWGPGEKLFF.

This chain uses TRBV7-2 with TRBJ2-7, with D possibly matching TRBD2 (5 bases). CDR1 is SGHTA, CDR2 FQGNSA, per germline. V was pared by 5 bases and J by 2 bases, with 16 bases between. The CDR3 contains 15 residues. This chain's CDR3 is CASSLPRRGTYEQYF. CDR3 nucleotides: TGTGCCAGCAGCCTTCCTCGACGGGGAACCTACGAGCAGTACTTC.

V is TRBV29-1 and J is TRBJ2-5; a possible D gene is TRBD1 (6 bases). V lost 6 bases and J 5 bases, leaving 28 bases between the germline ends. From germline, CDR1 is SQVTM and CDR2 ANQGSEA. CDR3 length equals 17 residues. The CDR3 reads CSVATNFQGSFRETQYF. The CDR3 DNA reads TGCAGCGTGGCAACTAATTTTCAGGGGTCTTTTAGGGAGACCCAGTACTTC. Using reference TRBV29-1 and TRBJ2-5 for the parts outside the CDR3, the full variable domain is SAVISQKPSRDICQRGTSLTIQCQVDSQVTMMFWYRQQPGQSLTLIATANQGSEATYESGFVIDKFPISRPNLTFSTLTVSNMSPEDSSIYLCSVATNFQGSFRETQYFGPGTRLLVL.

The rearrangement joins TRBV30 to TRBJ1-1; 7 bases agree with TRBD1. V dropped 2 bases and J dropped 0; count of bases not matched to a gene: 12. From germline, CDR1 is GTSNPN and CDR2 SVGIG (reference sequence). The length of the CDR3 is 17 residues. CDR3: CAWSSSRTGKMNTEAFF. Written as DNA, the CDR3 is TGTGCCTGGAGTTCCTCAAGGACAGGAAAAATGAACACTGAAGCTTTCTTT.

This clone has more than one count but fewer than ten. This sequence joins TRBV19 and TRBJ2-3; TRBD1 aligns across 9 bases. Germline V gives CDR1 LNHDA, CDR2 SQIVND (reference sequence). Germline trimming cut 5 bases from V and 1 base from J; bases unmatched to any gene: 7. This CDR3 is built from 16 residues. Here the CDR3 DNA reads TGTGCCAGTAGTCCTACAGGGGGCCTTGGCACAGATACGCAGTATTTT. Encoded protein: CASSPTGGLGTDTQYF. Combining the CDR3 with reference TRBV19 and TRBJ2-3 gives the whole variable domain DGGITQSPKYLFRKEGQNVTLSCEQNLNHDAMYWYRQDPGQGLRLIYYSQIVNDFQKGDIAEGYSVSREKKESFPLTVTSAQKNPTAFYLCASSPTGGLGTDTQYFGPGTRLTVL.

This chain joins TRBV18 and TRBJ2-5, with 7 nucleotides matching TRBD2. This CDR3 spans 18 amino acids. Unmatched junction bases numbered 12, after V lost 0 bases and J lost 2 bases. Germline CDR1 reads KGHSH; CDR2 reads LQKENI. The CDR3 is CASSPPRGGSGFQETQYF. In DNA form, the CDR3 reads TGTGCCAGCTCACCACCGAGAGGCGGGAGCGGCTTTCAAGAGACCCAGTACTTC.

J is TRBJ1-1 and V is TRBV18; D ambiguous. This CDR3 is built from 12 residues. Germline V gene data show CDR1 as KGHSH and CDR2 as LQKENI. Trimming shortened V by 1 base and J by 7 bases, and 7 bases separated the two germline ends. CDR3 nucleotides: TGTGCCAGCTCACCACGGGCAGATGAAGCTTTCTTT. It specifies CASSPRADEAFF.

V usage is TRBV7-9 and J usage is TRBJ2-1; TRBD2 is a possible D gene (5 bases). The germline gives CDR1 SEHNR, CDR2 FQNEAQ (reference sequence). This CDR3 is 13 amino acids long. V lost 4 bases and J lost 8, with 12 bases in between. The CDR3 DNA sequence: TGTGCCAGCAGCTCCTCTAGCTTCCATGAGCAGTTCTTC. Protein: CASSSSSFHEQFF.

CDR3 residues: CAISESGQGAAEAFF. Written as DNA, the CDR3 is TGTGCCATCAGTGAGTCAGGACAGGGGGCGGCTGAAGCTTTCTTT. The chain is built from TRBV10-3 and TRBJ1-1, with 11 bases fitting TRBD1. The CDR3 sequence is 15 residues long. Germline trimming cut 0 bases from V and 6 bases from J; bases unmatched to any gene: 3. Germline CDR1 reads ENHRY; CDR2 reads SYGVKD.

The rearrangement links TRBV28 to TRBJ1-5; D is possibly TRBD1 (6 bases). CDR3 length: 13 residues. Germline V gives CDR1 MDHEN, CDR2 SYDVKM. Trimming pared 6 bases from V and 6 bases from J, leaving 12 bases between. The CDR3 sequence: CASRVTGFQPQHF. The CDR3 DNA follows: TGTGCCAGCAGGGTTACAGGGTTTCAGCCCCAGCATTTT.

CDR3 in DNA: TGTGCCAGCAAATCGGGACACAACACAGATACGCAGTATTTT. It specifies CASKSGHNTDTQYF. The chain recombines TRBV5-4 with TRBJ2-3, with D perhaps TRBD1 (6 bases). V was pared by 6 bases and J by 2 bases, with 13 bases between. The germline CDR1 and CDR2 sequences are SGHNT and YYREEE (reference sequence). The CDR3 covers 14 residues.

This rearrangement joins TRBV19 to TRBJ2-5; 14 positions match TRBD2. The CDR3 loop spans 16 amino acids. Germline CDR1 LNHDA, CDR2 SQIVND (reference sequence). After removal of 5 bases from V and 5 bases from J, the junction contained 7 bases not matched to a gene. CDR3 in amino acids: CASSPGGLAGVETQYF. The DNA of the CDR3 is TGTGCCAGTAGTCCAGGGGGACTAGCGGGAGTCGAGACCCAGTACTTC.

This clone was found a few times. The rearrangement uses TRBV5-1 and TRBJ1-2; TRBD1 agrees at 7 bases. Trimming cost V 5 bases and J 3 bases; bases outside gene matches: 13. The CDR3 is 16 amino acids. Germline V gene lookup returns CDR1 SGHRS and CDR2 YFSETQ. The CDR3, as DNA: TGCGCCAGCAGGAACGACAGGGACCCCCCCCACTATGGCTACACCTTC. Its translation is CASRNDRDPPHYGYTF.

The CDR3: CASSSGQGGQETQYF. The CDR3 nucleotides read TGTGCCAGCAGCTCGGGACAGGGGGGCCAAGAGACCCAGTACTTC. This chain connects TRBV7-8 to TRBJ2-5; 11 bases fit TRBD1. The V and J ends lost 4 bases and 1 base, in that order; junction bases with no gene match: 2. The CDR3 runs 15 residues. Germline V lookup: CDR1 SGHVS, CDR2 FQNEAQ.

The chain has TRBV10-3 and TRBJ1-1; 8 bases match TRBD1. CDR1 is ENHRY and CDR2 is SYGVKD in the germline V gene. The V and J ends lost 6 bases and 4 bases, in that order; junction bases with no gene match: 4. This CDR3 region has 13 residues. In nucleotides, the CDR3 is TGTGCCATCAGCCCCAGGGGGCCCACTGAAGCTTTCTTT. Encoded protein: CAISPRGPTEAFF.

The CDR3 DNA sequence: TGTGCCTGGGGGGCGGGATCCTACACTGAAGCTTTCTTT. Protein product: CAWGAGSYTEAFF. The chain employs TRBV30 and TRBJ1-1; possibly TRBD1 for D (5 bases). Germline assignment: CDR1 GTSNPN and CDR2 SVGIG (reference sequence). The CDR3 contains 13 residues. Trimming shortened V by 5 bases and J by 3 bases, and 13 bases separated the two germline ends.

The chain combines TRBV28 with TRBJ2-6; 7 nucleotides match TRBD1. This CDR3 contains 19 residues. Germline V CDR1 and CDR2: MDHEN, SYDVKM. The V and J ends lost 4 bases and 0 bases, in that order; junction bases with no gene match: 12. The CDR3 is CASSSERGQLSSGANVLTF. CDR3 bases: TGTGCCAGCAGTTCCGAAAGGGGACAGTTGAGCTCTGGGGCCAACGTCCTGACTTTC. Complete variable domain (other parts from reference TRBV28 and TRBJ2-6): DVKVTQSSRYLVKRTGEKVFLECVQDMDHENMFWYRQDPGLGLRLIYFSYDVKMKEKGDIPEGYSVSREKKERFSLILESASTNQTSMYLCASSSERGQLSSGANVLTFGAGSRLTVL.